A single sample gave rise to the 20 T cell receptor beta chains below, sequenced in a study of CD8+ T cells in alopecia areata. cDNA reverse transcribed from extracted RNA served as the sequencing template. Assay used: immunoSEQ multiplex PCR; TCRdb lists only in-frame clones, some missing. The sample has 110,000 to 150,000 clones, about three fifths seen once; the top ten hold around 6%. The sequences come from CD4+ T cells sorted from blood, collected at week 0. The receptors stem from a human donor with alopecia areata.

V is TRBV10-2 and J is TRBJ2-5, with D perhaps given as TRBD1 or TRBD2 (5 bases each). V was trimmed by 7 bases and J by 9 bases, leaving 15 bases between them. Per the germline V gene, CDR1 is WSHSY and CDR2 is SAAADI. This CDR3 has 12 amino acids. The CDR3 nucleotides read TGCGCCAGCACCCCGGGATTGGGGGCCCAGTACTTC. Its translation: CASTPGLGAQYF.

Here the CDR3 DNA reads TGCGCCAGCAGCTTGGCAGGGTCGTCTAGGCAGTATTTT. Its translation is CASSLAGSSRQYF. The chain has TRBV5-1 and TRBJ2-3; D is possibly TRBD1 (5 bases). Trimming removed 0 bases at V and 11 bases at J, with 13 bases between. There are 13 residues in the CDR3. CDR1 and CDR2 (germline): SGHRS, YFSETQ.

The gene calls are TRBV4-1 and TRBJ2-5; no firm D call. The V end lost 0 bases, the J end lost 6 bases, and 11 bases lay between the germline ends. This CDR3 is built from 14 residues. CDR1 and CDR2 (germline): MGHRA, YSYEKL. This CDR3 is CASSQETIKKTQYF. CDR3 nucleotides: TGCGCCAGCAGCCAAGAAACTATAAAGAAGACCCAGTACTTC.

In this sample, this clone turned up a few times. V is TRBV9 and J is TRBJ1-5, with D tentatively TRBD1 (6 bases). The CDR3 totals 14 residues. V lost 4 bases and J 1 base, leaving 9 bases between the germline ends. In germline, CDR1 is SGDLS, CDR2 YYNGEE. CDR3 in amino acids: CASSWGQSNQPQHF. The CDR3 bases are TGTGCCAGCAGCTGGGGGCAGAGCAATCAGCCCCAGCATTTT.

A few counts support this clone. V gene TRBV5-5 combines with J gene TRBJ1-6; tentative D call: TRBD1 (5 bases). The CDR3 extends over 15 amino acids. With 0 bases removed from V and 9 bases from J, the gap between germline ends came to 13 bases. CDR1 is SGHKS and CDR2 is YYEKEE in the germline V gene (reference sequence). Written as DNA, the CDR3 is TGTGCCAGCAGCTTGGCGGCAAGGGGAACTTCACCCCTCCACTTT. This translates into CASSLAARGTSPLHF.

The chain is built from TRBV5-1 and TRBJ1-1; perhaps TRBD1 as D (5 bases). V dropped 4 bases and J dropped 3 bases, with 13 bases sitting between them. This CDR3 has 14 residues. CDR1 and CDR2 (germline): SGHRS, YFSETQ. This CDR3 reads CASSRGREDTEAFF. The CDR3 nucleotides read TGCGCCAGCAGCCGGGGCCGGGAGGACACTGAAGCTTTCTTT. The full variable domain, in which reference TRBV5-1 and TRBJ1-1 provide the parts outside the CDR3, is KAGVTQTPRYLIKTRGQQVTLSCSPISGHRSVSWYQQTPGQGLQFLFEYFSETQRNKGNFPGRFSGRQFSNSRSEMNVSTLELGDSALYLCASSRGREDTEAFFGQGTRLTVV.

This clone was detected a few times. CDR3 residues: CASTRSPNTGELFF. The CDR3 bases are TGTGCCAGCACGAGGTCCCCGAACACCGGGGAGCTGTTTTTT. The rearrangement links TRBV6-1 to TRBJ2-2; D is uncertain. CDR1 and CDR2 (germline): MNHNS, SASEGT. The CDR3 contains 14 residues. The V and J ends lost 7 bases and 0 bases respectively, with 9 bases between them.

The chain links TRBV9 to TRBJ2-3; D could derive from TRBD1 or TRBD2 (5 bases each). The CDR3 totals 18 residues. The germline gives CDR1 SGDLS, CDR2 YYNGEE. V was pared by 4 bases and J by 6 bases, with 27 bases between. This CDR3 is CASSPSAGTSISIDTQYF. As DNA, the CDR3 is TGTGCCAGCAGCCCCTCGGCCGGGACCTCGATCAGTATCGATACGCAGTATTTT.

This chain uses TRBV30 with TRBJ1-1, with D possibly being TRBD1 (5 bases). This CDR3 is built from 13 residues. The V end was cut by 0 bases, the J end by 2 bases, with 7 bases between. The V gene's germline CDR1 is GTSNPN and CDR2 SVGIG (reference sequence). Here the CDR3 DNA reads TGTGCCTGGAGTGTACAGGCTAACACTGAAGCTTTCTTT. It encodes CAWSVQANTEAFF. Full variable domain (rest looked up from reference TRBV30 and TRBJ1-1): SQTIHQWPATLVQPVGSPLSLECTVEGTSNPNLYWYRQAAGRGLQLLFYSVGIGQISSEVPQNLSASRPQDRQFILSSKKLLLSDSGFYLCAWSVQANTEAFFGQGTRLTVV.

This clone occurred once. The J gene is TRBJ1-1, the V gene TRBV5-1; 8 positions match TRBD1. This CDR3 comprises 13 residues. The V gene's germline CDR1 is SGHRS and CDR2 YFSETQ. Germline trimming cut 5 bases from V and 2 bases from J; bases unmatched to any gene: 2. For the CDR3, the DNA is TGCGCCAGCAGAACAGGGGGAAACACTGAAGCTTTCTTT. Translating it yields CASRTGGNTEAFF.

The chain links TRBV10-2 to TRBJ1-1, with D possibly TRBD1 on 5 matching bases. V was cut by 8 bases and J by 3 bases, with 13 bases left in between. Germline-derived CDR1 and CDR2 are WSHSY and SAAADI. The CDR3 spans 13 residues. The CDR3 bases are TGCGCCAGCCGATTAGGGGAATACACTGAAGCTTTCTTT. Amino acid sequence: CASRLGEYTEAFF.

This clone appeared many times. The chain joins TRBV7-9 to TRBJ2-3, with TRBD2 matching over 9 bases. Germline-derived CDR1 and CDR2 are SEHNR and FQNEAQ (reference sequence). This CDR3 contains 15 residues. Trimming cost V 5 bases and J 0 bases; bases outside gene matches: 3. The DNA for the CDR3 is TGTGCCAGCAGCCAGACTAGCGGTAGCACAGATACGCAGTATTTT. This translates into CASSQTSGSTDTQYF.

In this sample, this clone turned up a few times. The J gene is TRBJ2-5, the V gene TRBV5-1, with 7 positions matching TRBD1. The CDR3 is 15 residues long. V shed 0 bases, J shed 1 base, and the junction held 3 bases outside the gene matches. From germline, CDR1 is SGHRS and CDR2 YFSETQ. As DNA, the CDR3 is TGCGCCAGCAGCTTGGGGGACAGCAGCCAAGAGACCCAGTACTTC. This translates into CASSLGDSSQETQYF.

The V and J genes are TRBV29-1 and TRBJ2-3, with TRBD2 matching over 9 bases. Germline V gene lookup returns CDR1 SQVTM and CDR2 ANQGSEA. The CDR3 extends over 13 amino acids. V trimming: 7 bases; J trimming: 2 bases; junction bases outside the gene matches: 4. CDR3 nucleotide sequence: TGCAGCGAAGTAGCGGGGGCCACAGATACGCAGTATTTT. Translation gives CSEVAGATDTQYF.

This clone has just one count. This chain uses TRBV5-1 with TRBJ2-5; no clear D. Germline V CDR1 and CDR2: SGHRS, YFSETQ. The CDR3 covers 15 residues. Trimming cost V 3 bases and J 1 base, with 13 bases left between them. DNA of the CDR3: TGCGCCAGCAGCTCTCTGGCGCTAATCCAAGAGACCCAGTACTTC. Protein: CASSSLALIQETQYF.

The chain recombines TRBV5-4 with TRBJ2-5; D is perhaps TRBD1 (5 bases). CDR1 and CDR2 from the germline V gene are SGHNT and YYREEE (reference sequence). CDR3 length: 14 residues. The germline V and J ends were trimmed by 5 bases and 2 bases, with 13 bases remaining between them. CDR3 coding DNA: TGTGCCAGCAGATTGACAGACCTTCAAGAGACCCAGTACTTC. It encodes CASRLTDLQETQYF.

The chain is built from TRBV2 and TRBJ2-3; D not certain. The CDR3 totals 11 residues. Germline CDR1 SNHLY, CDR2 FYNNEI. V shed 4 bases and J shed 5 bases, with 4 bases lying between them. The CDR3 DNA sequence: TGTGCCAGCAGTGTGGTAGATACGCAGTATTTT. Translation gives CASSVVDTQYF.

The CDR3 sequence is CASSRGQGGTEAFF. CDR3 coding DNA: TGTGCCAGCAGCCGGGGACAGGGAGGAACTGAAGCTTTCTTT. The rearrangement uses TRBV4-2 and TRBJ1-1; TRBD1 matches 9 bases. The CDR3 sequence is 14 residues long. With 4 bases clipped from V and 5 bases from J, the junction kept 5 bases outside the gene matches. The V gene's germline CDR1 is LGHNA and CDR2 YNFKEQ.

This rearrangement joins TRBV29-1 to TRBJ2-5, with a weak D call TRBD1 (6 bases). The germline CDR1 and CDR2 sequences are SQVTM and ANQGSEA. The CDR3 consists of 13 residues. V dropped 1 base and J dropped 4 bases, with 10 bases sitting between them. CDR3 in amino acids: CSVEVGAGETQYF. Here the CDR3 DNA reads TGCAGCGTTGAAGTGGGGGCCGGAGAGACCCAGTACTTC.

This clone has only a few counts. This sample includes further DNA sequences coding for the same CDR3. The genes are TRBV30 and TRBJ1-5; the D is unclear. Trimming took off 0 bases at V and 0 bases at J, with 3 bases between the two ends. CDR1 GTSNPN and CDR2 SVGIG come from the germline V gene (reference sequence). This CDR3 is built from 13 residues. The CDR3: CAWSVNSNQPQHF. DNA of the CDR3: TGTGCCTGGAGTGTGAATAGCAATCAGCCCCAGCATTTT. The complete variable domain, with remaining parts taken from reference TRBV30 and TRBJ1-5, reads SQTIHQWPATLVQPVGSPLSLECTVEGTSNPNLYWYRQAAGRGLQLLFYSVGIGQISSEVPQNLSASRPQDRQFILSSKKLLLSDSGFYLCAWSVNSNQPQHFGDGTRLSIL.